The next 22 T cell receptor beta chains were all read from a single sample in a study of blood T cell repertoires in COVID-19. Produced via immunoSEQ multiplex PCR; TCRdb's table is partial and in-frame only. The sample yields approximately 250,000 clones, 70% to 90% seen once. The sequenced sample consisted of PBMCs or T cells enriched from blood (not recorded which). These receptors were taken from a woman aged 40 to 49 with acute COVID-19.

V usage is TRBV7-8 and J usage is TRBJ2-5; no clear D. The CDR3 has 13 amino acids. Trimming stripped 5 bases from V and 0 bases from J, with 7 bases between. CDR1 is SGHVS and CDR2 is FQNEAQ in the germline V gene. The CDR3 reads CASSPTNQETQYF. The CDR3 DNA reads as TGTGCCAGCAGCCCCACTAACCAAGAGACCCAGTACTTC.

J is TRBJ2-1 and V is TRBV7-9; TRBD2 agrees at 10 bases. Germline lookup yields CDR1 SEHNR and CDR2 FQNEAQ (reference sequence). The CDR3 has 16 residues. J gave up 6 bases and V 5 bases, and 10 bases lay outside the gene matches. The CDR3 sequence is CASSHPSSGRANEQFF. The DNA of the CDR3 is TGTGCCAGCAGCCACCCTTCGAGCGGGAGGGCCAATGAGCAGTTCTTC. Filled out from reference TRBV7-9 and TRBJ2-1, the complete variable domain reads DTGVSQNPRHKITKRGQNVTFRCDPISEHNRLYWYRQTLGQGPEFLTYFQNEAQLEKSRLLSDRFSAERPKGSFSTLEIQRTEQGDSAMYLCASSHPSSGRANEQFFGPGTRLTVL.

J is TRBJ2-5 and V is TRBV2, with D perhaps matching TRBD1 (6 bases). Germline V gene data show CDR1 as SNHLY and CDR2 as FYNNEI. Trimming took off 6 bases at V and 2 bases at J, with 13 bases between the two ends. The CDR3 covers 14 residues. The chain's CDR3 is CASRRGQTQETQYF. The CDR3 DNA sequence: TGTGCCAGCAGGAGGGGACAAACTCAAGAGACCCAGTACTTC. The variable domain in full, with the rest retrieved from reference TRBV2 and TRBJ2-5, is EPEVTQTPSHQVTQMGQEVILRCVPISNHLYFYWYRQILGQKVEFLVSFYNNEISEKSEIFDDQFSVERPDGSNFTLKIRSTKLEDSAMYFCASRRGQTQETQYFGPGTRLLVL.

The chain is built from TRBV21-1 and TRBJ1-1; the D call TRBD1 from the table was never checked on the DNA. TRBV21-1 constitutes a pseudogene. This CDR3 region has 15 residues. Here the CDR3 DNA reads TGTGCCAGCAGCGGCCGGGACAGGATCGGCACTGAAGCTTTCTTT. Its translation is CASSGRDRIGTEAFF.

The V gene is TRBV30, the J gene TRBJ1-1; D gene unclear. Germline V CDR1 and CDR2: GTSNPN, SVGIG (reference sequence). This CDR3 has 14 amino acids. Trimming cost V 4 bases and J 3 bases, with 15 bases left between them. The CDR3 DNA reads as TGTGCCTGGATGAGGGCAGCCACGTACACTGAAGCTTTCTTT. The encoded protein is CAWMRAATYTEAFF.

The J gene is TRBJ1-4, the V gene TRBV29-1; D is undetermined. The germline V gene encodes CDR1 SQVTM and CDR2 ANQGSEA. With 0 bases removed from V and 5 bases from J, the gap between germline ends came to 10 bases. The CDR3 loop spans 14 amino acids. The CDR3 sequence: CSVEEQQLNEKLFF. CDR3 nucleotide sequence: TGCAGCGTTGAAGAACAACAGCTGAATGAAAAACTGTTTTTT.

This chain links TRBV2 with TRBJ1-1; D ambiguous. CDR1 SNHLY and CDR2 FYNNEI come from the germline V gene. The V end lost 7 bases, the J end lost 5 bases, and 11 bases lay between the germline ends. This CDR3 has 12 residues. The CDR3 loop is CASTMGQTEAFF. CDR3 bases: TGTGCCAGCACTATGGGCCAGACTGAAGCTTTCTTT.

The chain couples TRBV6-5 to TRBJ1-4, with D perhaps matching TRBD1 (6 bases). The CDR3 contains 14 residues. V dropped 5 bases and J dropped 3 bases, with 10 bases sitting between them. In germline, CDR1 is MNHEY, CDR2 SVGAGI. The CDR3 is CASSKQGPNEKLFF. The CDR3 DNA reads as TGTGCCAGCAGTAAACAGGGCCCTAATGAAAAACTGTTTTTT.

This clone showed up just once. The chain couples TRBV4-2 to TRBJ2-7; tentative D call: TRBD1 (6 bases). V was clipped by 2 bases and J by 7 bases, with 15 bases between them. This CDR3 is built from 14 residues. The germline gives CDR1 LGHNA, CDR2 YNFKEQ. CDR3 in DNA: TGTGCCAGCAGCCAACCAGGGGATACTAATGAGCAGTACTTC. Protein: CASSQPGDTNEQYF.

This clone appeared a few times. CDR3 in DNA: TGTGCCAGCAGCTTACAAGGGGCCTCTAACACCGGGGAGCTGTTTTTT. Translating it yields CASSLQGASNTGELFF. The chain carries TRBV7-9 and TRBJ2-2; tentative D call: TRBD1 (5 bases). Germline V gives CDR1 SEHNR, CDR2 FQNEAQ (reference sequence). Deletions cut 2 bases from V and 2 bases from J, with 12 bases between. The CDR3 runs to 16 residues.

The J gene is TRBJ1-1, the V gene TRBV30; D may be TRBD1 (5 bases). From germline, CDR1 is GTSNPN and CDR2 SVGIG (reference sequence). The CDR3 is made up of 13 amino acids. CDR3 sequence reads: CAQKWGGTTEAFF. The CDR3 DNA follows: TGTGCTCAGAAGTGGGGGGGTACCACTGAAGCTTTCTTT. Drawing the rest from reference TRBV30 and TRBJ1-1, the complete variable domain is SQTIHQWPATLVQPVGSPLSLECTVEGTSNPNLYWYRQAAGRGLQLLFYSVGIGQISSEVPQNLSASRPQDRQFILSSKKLLLSDSGFYLCAQKWGGTTEAFFGQGTRLTVV.

J is TRBJ2-5 and V is TRBV14; 9 bases fit TRBD1. The germline gives CDR1 SGHDN, CDR2 FVKESK. The CDR3 loop spans 15 amino acids. Unmatched junction bases numbered 5, after V lost 4 bases and J lost 2 bases. The CDR3 DNA sequence: TGTGCCAGCAGCCTGGGACAGGGTGGGCAAGAGACCCAGTACTTC. It translates to CASSLGQGGQETQYF.

This chain links TRBV28 with TRBJ2-5; 7 nucleotides match TRBD2. Germline CDR1 reads MDHEN; CDR2 reads SYDVKM. V shed 2 bases, J shed 4 bases, and the junction held 13 bases outside the gene matches. The CDR3 runs 17 residues. This chain's CDR3 is CASSLGIVGGRPETQYF. CDR3 DNA sequence: TGTGCCAGCAGTTTAGGTATCGTGGGAGGGCGTCCAGAGACCCAGTACTTC.

CDR3 sequence: CASQDLHRVDNTEAFF. CDR3 nucleotides: TGTGCCAGTCAGGACTTACACAGGGTGGATAACACTGAAGCTTTCTTT. This chain joins TRBV19 and TRBJ1-1; TRBD1 is a possible D gene (6 bases). CDR3 size: 16 residues. V was shortened by 8 bases and J by 2 bases, with 21 bases between the two germline ends. Germline values: CDR1 LNHDA, CDR2 SQIVND (reference sequence).

The chain has TRBV5-8 and TRBJ2-1, with 11 bases fitting TRBD2. Germline V gene sequence: CDR1 SGHTS, CDR2 YDEGEE. The ends lost 0 bases at V and 2 bases at J; junction bases unmatched: 4. CDR3 length: 17 residues. DNA for the CDR3: TGTGCCAGCAGCTTGGCCTTTAGCGGGAGGGCCTACAATGAGCAGTTCTTC. Translating it yields CASSLAFSGRAYNEQFF.

In nucleotides, the CDR3 is TGTGCCAGCAGTTGGGGACAGGGGGCGATATATTCACCCCTCCACTTT. Translation: CASSWGQGAIYSPLHF. The chain uses TRBV27 and TRBJ1-6; 12 bases line up with TRBD1. J gave up 8 bases and V 4 bases, and 6 bases lay outside the gene matches. CDR3 length: 16 residues. Germline CDR1 MNHEY, CDR2 SMNVEV (reference sequence).

This sequence joins TRBV5-6 and TRBJ1-4, with D uncertain. CDR3 length: 17 residues. The V gene lost 4 bases and the J gene lost 3 bases, with 19 bases spanning the gap. The V gene's germline CDR1 is SGHDT and CDR2 YYEEEE. The CDR3 protein is CASSVTPRSLANEKLFF. DNA for the CDR3: TGTGCCAGCAGCGTAACTCCAAGATCCCTGGCTAATGAAAAACTGTTTTTT.

V and J are TRBV6-4 and TRBJ2-1, with 9 bases identical to TRBD2. Germline V gene lookup returns CDR1 MRHNA and CDR2 SNTAGT. The CDR3 spans 13 residues. V lost 8 bases to trimming and J lost 8 bases; unmatched junction nucleotides: 7. The CDR3 DNA reads as TGTGCCAGCTCTAGCGGGGCCTCGGATGAGCAGTTCTTC. Its translation: CASSSGASDEQFF.

This chain connects TRBV4-1 to TRBJ2-7, with TRBD2 identical over 8 bases. V was pared by 1 base and J by 6 bases, with 5 bases of the junction left unmatched. This CDR3 spans 14 amino acids. CDR1 is MGHRA, CDR2 YSYEKL, per germline. CDR3 residues: CASSQAGGLSEQYF. CDR3 nucleotides: TGCGCCAGCAGCCAAGCGGGAGGGCTCAGCGAGCAGTACTTC.

This chain connects TRBV23-1 to TRBJ2-6; 8 bases fit TRBD1. TRBV23-1 is noted as an ORF with a role that remains uncertain. CDR3 size: 20 residues. V lost 2 bases to trimming and J lost 1 base; unmatched junction nucleotides: 13. CDR3 loop: CASSQPVGTGDVSGANVLTF. As DNA, the CDR3 is TGCGCCAGCAGTCAACCCGTAGGGACAGGCGATGTTTCTGGGGCCAACGTCCTGACTTTC.

The genes are TRBV10-3 and TRBJ2-2, with a possible D match to TRBD1 (5 bases). Trimming took off 8 bases at V and 1 base at J, with 8 bases between the two ends. This CDR3 is 13 amino acids long. Germline values: CDR1 ENHRY, CDR2 SYGVKD. In DNA, the CDR3 is TGTGCCATCCCAGACAGGAACACCGGGGAGCTGTTTTTT. This codes for CAIPDRNTGELFF.

The chain has TRBV27 and TRBJ1-5; D not certain. Looked up from germline, CDR1 is MNHEY and CDR2 is SMNVEV (reference sequence). The CDR3 runs 14 residues. V lost 3 bases and J 3 bases, leaving 9 bases between the germline ends. DNA for the CDR3: TGTGCCAGCAGTTTCCCACACCTCAATCAGCCCCAGCATTTT. Translation: CASSFPHLNQPQHF.